This TCR beta chain was recovered during a study of CD8 T cells in ankylosing spondylitis. Study results and caveats: Certain motif variants had earlier been reported in reactive arthritis synovial fluid and blood. Among TCR beta sequences, a motif of eight highly homologous variants appeared characteristic of ankylosing spondylitis blood. Disease-linked clones reportedly concentrated significantly in matched ankylosing spondylitis synovial fluid.

This CDR3 is 16 amino acids long. Germline CDR1 is SGHTA and CDR2 is FQGTGA. The germline V and J ends were trimmed by 4 bases and 0 bases, with 12 bases remaining between them. This clonotype was counted many times. Its antigen remains unidentified. Making use of molecular barcodes, quantitative 5'-RACE generated TCR beta libraries. Each CDR3 protein gets one entry after TCRdb re-called the 5' RACE reads with MiXCR. The repertoire holds fewer than 550,000 distinct CDR3 sequences, about 5.2% seen once, with under 4.5% in the top ten. This sequence originates from a male donor with ankylosing spondylitis. The V gene is TRBV7-3, the J gene TRBJ2-2, with a weak D call TRBD1 (5 bases). The sample taken for sequencing was blood, either unsorted or a sorted T cell fraction (not recorded which). The CDR3 coding sequence is TGTGCCAGCAGCTCCCAAGGGGCGACGAACACCGGGGAGCTGTTTTTT. As protein: CASSSQGATNTGELFF.